The clone carrying this T cell receptor beta chain was detected only a few times. Antigen unknown. MiXCR, run by TCRdb on the reads, gives a single entry per CDR3 protein. The data show about 340,000 distinct CDR3 sequences, with 25% to 30% seen just once and around 20% held by the top ten. The sample is drawn from a study of T cell repertoires in cytomegalovirus infection. There are 15 residues in the CDR3. After removal of 5 bases from V and 7 bases from J, the junction contained 8 bases not matched to a gene. Per germline, CDR1 SGHRS and CDR2 YFSETQ. The source of this sequence is a human donor in good health (CMV status not recorded). Some clones in this sample may be carry-over from other donors' samples. The chain joins TRBV5-1 to TRBJ2-1, with 11 nucleotides matching TRBD2. The specimen was cultured PBMCs, collected from culture after CMV antigen stimulation. The CDR3 DNA sequence: TGCGCCAGCAGTTTTAGCGGGAGGGATGGGAATGAGCAGTTCTTC. Translating gives CASSFSGRDGNEQFF. The full variable domain, its missing parts supplied by reference TRBV5-1 and TRBJ2-1, is KAGVTQTPRYLIKTRGQQVTLSCSPISGHRSVSWYQQTPGQGLQFLFEYFSETQRNKGNFPGRFSGRQFSNSRSEMNVSTLELGDSALYLCASSFSGRDGNEQFFGPGTRLTVL.